This T cell receptor beta chain was sequenced during a study of CD8+ T cells in alopecia areata. In each case, RNA was isolated and then reverse transcribed into cDNA as the sequencing template. TCRdb's copy holds only in-frame clones and misses some; the assay was immunoSEQ multiplex PCR. The sample holds fewer than 70,000 clones, roughly 46% seen once. This CDR3 has 15 residues. V dropped 4 bases and J dropped 1; count of bases not matched to a gene: 3. From germline, CDR1 is SEHNR and CDR2 FQNEAQ (reference sequence). In its sample, this clone was seen a few times. Input material: NKG2D-low CD8+ T cells sorted from blood. The receptor was derived from a human donor with alopecia areata. The V gene is TRBV7-9, the J gene TRBJ2-3; TRBD1 aligns across 9 bases. CDR3 residues: CASSSTGGRTDTQYF. CDR3 coding DNA: TGTGCCAGCAGCTCGACAGGGGGGCGCACAGATACGCAGTATTTT. Drawing the rest from reference TRBV7-9 and TRBJ2-3, the complete variable domain is DTGVSQNPRHKITKRGQNVTFRCDPISEHNRLYWYRQTLGQGPEFLTYFQNEAQLEKSRLLSDRFSAERPKGSFSTLEIQRTEQGDSAMYLCASSSTGGRTDTQYFGPGTRLTVL.